Each of the 25 T cell receptor beta chains below was sequenced from the same sample in a study of CD8+ T cells in alopecia areata. Isolated RNA was reverse transcribed into cDNA used as the sequencing template. Sequencing was performed with immunoSEQ multiplex PCR; in TCRdb, only in-frame clones are kept and a portion is missing. The profile shows under 200,000 clones, roughly two thirds of them singletons. Sample treatment: oral pan-JAK inhibitor, 5-10 mg twice daily. The material was CD4+ T cells sorted from blood, obtained at week 4, from a patient treated with tofacitinib. The receptors derive from a human donor with alopecia areata.

The CDR3 protein is CASSHAIAGGGELFF. The CDR3 bases are TGCGCCAGCAGCCACGCCATCGCGGGGGGCGGGGAGCTGTTTTTT. The J gene is TRBJ2-2, the V gene TRBV4-1, with TRBD2 matching 8 bases. V was pared by 3 bases and J by 7 bases, with 7 bases of the junction left unmatched. This CDR3 spans 15 amino acids. Per the germline V gene, CDR1 is MGHRA and CDR2 is YSYEKL.

The rearrangement uses TRBV5-1 and TRBJ2-7; tentative D call: TRBD2 (5 bases). The CDR3 totals 12 residues. Germline V gene sequence: CDR1 SGHRS, CDR2 YFSETQ. Trimming cost V 4 bases and J 3 bases, with 8 bases left between them. DNA of the CDR3: TGCGCCAGCAGCGACGGGATCTACGAGCAGTACTTC. As protein: CASSDGIYEQYF.

The rearrangement joins TRBV5-1 to TRBJ2-1; D is possibly TRBD2 (5 bases). The CDR3 extends over 12 amino acids. Trimming shortened V by 4 bases and J by 5 bases, and 7 bases separated the two germline ends. Per the germline V gene, CDR1 is SGHRS and CDR2 is YFSETQ. In DNA, the CDR3 is TGCGCCAGCAGCGAGGGAGACAATGAGCAGTTCTTC. As protein: CASSEGDNEQFF.

This clone was counted a single time. The V call is TRBV30, the J call TRBJ1-2, with no clear D. The CDR3 is 14 residues long. Deletions cut 0 bases from V and 3 bases from J, with 11 bases between. CDR1 and CDR2 (germline): GTSNPN, SVGIG (reference sequence). CDR3 sequence (DNA): TGTGCCTGGAGTGTATGGTGGGAGGACTATGGCTACACCTTC. It yields the protein CAWSVWWEDYGYTF.

The chain employs TRBV30 and TRBJ2-5; 10 bases align to TRBD2. Germline loops: CDR1 GTSNPN, CDR2 SVGIG (reference sequence). The CDR3 extends over 16 amino acids. V was clipped by 3 bases and J by 1 base; unmatched bases: 8. The CDR3 spells CAWSLDSGGSQETQYF. As DNA, the CDR3 is TGTGCCTGGAGCCTCGATAGCGGGGGGAGCCAAGAGACCCAGTACTTC.

CDR3 in DNA: TGTGCCTGGAGCCCGACAGGGGGCGGTTGGAACTATGGCTACACCTTC. Protein product: CAWSPTGGGWNYGYTF. This chain joins TRBV30 and TRBJ1-2; 10 nucleotides line up with TRBD1. This CDR3 spans 16 amino acids. Looked up from germline, CDR1 is GTSNPN and CDR2 is SVGIG (reference sequence). V was clipped by 3 bases and J by 2 bases; unmatched bases: 9.

The chain joins TRBV13 to TRBJ1-5; D gene uncertain. This CDR3 is 13 amino acids long. Between the trimmed V and J ends, which lost 3 bases and 4 bases, there was a span of 7 bases. The V gene's germline CDR1 is PRHDT and CDR2 FYEKMQ (reference sequence). This chain's CDR3 is CASSFAGNQPQHF. CDR3 in DNA: TGTGCCAGCAGCTTTGCGGGGAATCAGCCCCAGCATTTT.

The chain joins TRBV30 to TRBJ1-5; no reliable D call. Germline lookup yields CDR1 GTSNPN and CDR2 SVGIG (reference sequence). There are 13 residues in the CDR3. V lost 1 base, J lost 3 bases, and 7 bases lay in between. CDR3 sequence: CAWSAGYNQPQHF. Here the CDR3 DNA reads TGTGCCTGGAGTGCCGGGTACAATCAGCCCCAGCATTTT.

The chain combines TRBV7-3 with TRBJ2-3; perhaps TRBD2 as D (6 bases). The V end was cut by 0 bases, the J end by 1 base, with 14 bases between. The CDR3 spans 17 residues. Germline V gives CDR1 SGHTA, CDR2 FQGTGA. CDR3 sequence reads: CASSLTGTSLGTDTQYF. The DNA of the CDR3 is TGTGCCAGCAGCTTAACGGGTACTAGCTTGGGCACAGATACGCAGTATTTT.

The chain employs TRBV30 and TRBJ1-5; the D gene is possibly TRBD1 (6 bases). Germline CDR1 and CDR2: GTSNPN and SVGIG (reference sequence). This CDR3 is 13 amino acids long. The germline V and J ends were trimmed by 3 bases and 9 bases, with 15 bases remaining between them. As DNA, the CDR3 is TGTGCCTGGAGGAGGGACCTCAGGGGGCCCCAGCATTTT. Its protein is CAWRRDLRGPQHF.

The chain couples TRBV9 to TRBJ2-3, with 8 bases aligning to TRBD2. Germline-derived CDR1 and CDR2 are SGDLS and YYNGEE. This CDR3 is built from 18 residues. The V and J ends lost 2 bases and 0 bases, in that order; junction bases with no gene match: 11. The chain's CDR3 is CASSVSPPGLGSTDTQYF. The CDR3 nucleotides read TGTGCCAGCAGCGTCAGTCCACCGGGACTAGGGAGCACAGATACGCAGTATTTT. The whole variable domain, filled in from reference TRBV9 and TRBJ2-3, reads DSGVTQTPKHLITATGQRVTLRCSPRSGDLSVYWYQQSLDQGLQFLIQYYNGEERAKGNILERFSAQQFPDLHSELNLSSLELGDSALYFCASSVSPPGLGSTDTQYFGPGTRLTVL.

The rearrangement uses TRBV25-1 and TRBJ2-2; D is unclear. Germline assignment: CDR1 MGHDK and CDR2 SYGVNS. The ends were cut back, 2 bases at V and 8 bases at J, with 6 bases in the middle. This CDR3 spans 12 amino acids. The CDR3 DNA reads TGTGCCAGCAGTGAAGTCTTGGGGGAGCTGTTTTTT. The encoded protein is CASSEVLGELFF. Full variable domain (missing parts from reference TRBV25-1 and TRBJ2-2): EADIYQTPRYLVIGTGKKITLECSQTMGHDKMYWYQQDPGMELHLIHYSYGVNSTEKGDLSSESTVSRIRTEHFPLTLESARPSHTSQYLCASSEVLGELFFGEGSRLTVL.

The genes are TRBV7-9 and TRBJ1-5, with unresolved D. CDR1 is SEHNR and CDR2 is FQNEAQ in the germline V gene (reference sequence). This CDR3 region has 12 residues. The V and J ends lost 5 bases and 11 bases respectively, with 13 bases between them. Here the CDR3 DNA reads TGTGCCAGCAGCCGAGACATGATGGCCCAGCATTTT. It codes for CASSRDMMAQHF.

V and J are TRBV30 and TRBJ2-1; the D gene could be TRBD1 or TRBD2 (5 bases each). CDR1 is GTSNPN and CDR2 is SVGIG in the germline V gene (reference sequence). This CDR3 spans 12 amino acids. V was cut by 3 bases and J by 6 bases, with 9 bases left in between. This chain's CDR3 is CAWRKGSNEQFF. The CDR3 DNA sequence: TGTGCCTGGAGGAAGGGGAGCAATGAGCAGTTCTTC.

The chain employs TRBV7-2 and TRBJ2-7, with D possibly TRBD1 on 7 matching bases. Trimming pared 4 bases from V and 3 bases from J, leaving 13 bases between. The CDR3 is 14 amino acids. Germline values: CDR1 SGHTA, CDR2 FQGNSA. The CDR3 bases are TGTGCCAGCAGCTCCCGACAGGGAGGCTACGAGCAGTACTTC. It yields the protein CASSSRQGGYEQYF.

V and J are TRBV15 and TRBJ2-3; D unresolved. The CDR3 totals 13 residues. Trimming removed 0 bases from V and 3 bases from J, with 4 bases in between. Germline-derived CDR1 and CDR2 are LNHNV and YYDKDF (reference sequence). Here the CDR3 DNA reads TGTGCCACCAGCAGAGAGAGTACAGATACGCAGTATTTT. Protein: CATSRESTDTQYF.

The chain combines TRBV29-1 with TRBJ2-3; no firm D call. Germline V gene sequence: CDR1 SQVTM, CDR2 ANQGSEA. This CDR3 region has 14 residues. Trimming shortened V by 7 bases and J by 2 bases, and 16 bases separated the two germline ends. CDR3 coding DNA: TGCAGCGCTAAGCTCGGTCCCTCCACAGATACGCAGTATTTT. Translated, it gives CSAKLGPSTDTQYF.

Turning to this clone: In the same sample, other DNA sequences code for this CDR3. The genes are TRBV29-1 and TRBJ1-1, with D hard to call. The CDR3 has 12 residues. Between the trimmed V and J ends, which lost 2 bases and 1 base, there was a span of 5 bases. Germline lookup yields CDR1 SQVTM and CDR2 ANQGSEA. CDR3 bases: TGCAGCGTTGAACGGCAGAACACTGAAGCTTTCTTT. Translation: CSVERQNTEAFF. The complete variable domain, with remaining parts taken from reference TRBV29-1 and TRBJ1-1, reads SAVISQKPSRDICQRGTSLTIQCQVDSQVTMMFWYRQQPGQSLTLIATANQGSEATYESGFVIDKFPISRPNLTFSTLTVSNMSPEDSSIYLCSVERQNTEAFFGQGTRLTVV.

The rearrangement links TRBV19 to TRBJ2-1, with TRBD1 identical over 10 bases. The ends lost 9 bases at V and 7 bases at J; junction bases unmatched: 12. Germline-derived CDR1 and CDR2 are LNHDA and SQIVND (reference sequence). This CDR3 comprises 15 residues. CDR3 DNA sequence: TGTGCCAGCAGATCTCCGGGACAGGGGAATAATGAGCAGTTCTTC. It yields the protein CASRSPGQGNNEQFF. The full variable domain, with the rest looked up from reference TRBV19 and TRBJ2-1, is DGGITQSPKYLFRKEGQNVTLSCEQNLNHDAMYWYRQDPGQGLRLIYYSQIVNDFQKGDIAEGYSVSREKKESFPLTVTSAQKNPTAFYLCASRSPGQGNNEQFFGPGTRLTVL.

This clone was recorded only once. The J gene is TRBJ2-6, the V gene TRBV5-1; 7 bases are shared with TRBD1. V shed 0 bases, J shed 1 base, and the junction held 4 bases outside the gene matches. Germline V gene data show CDR1 as SGHRS and CDR2 as YFSETQ. The CDR3 is 17 residues long. The CDR3 loop reads CASSLVGQASGANVLTF. The CDR3 DNA is TGCGCCAGCAGCTTGGTCGGACAGGCGTCTGGGGCCAACGTCCTGACTTTC.

This chain connects TRBV5-1 to TRBJ2-3; a weak D match, TRBD1 (6 bases). The CDR3 contains 15 residues. V lost 3 bases and J 2 bases, leaving 13 bases between the germline ends. Germline V gene lookup returns CDR1 SGHRS and CDR2 YFSETQ. CDR3 loop: CASSSGTTDTDTQYF. The CDR3 DNA reads as TGCGCCAGCAGCTCCGGGACAACTGACACAGATACGCAGTATTTT.

The chain couples TRBV6-6 to TRBJ2-2, with D tentatively TRBD2 (6 bases). The CDR3 has 13 amino acids. Looked up from germline, CDR1 is MNHNY and CDR2 is SVGAGI (reference sequence). The germline V and J ends were trimmed by 6 bases and 5 bases, with 10 bases remaining between them. CDR3 bases: TGTGCCAGCAGACTAGCTGTAACCGGGGAGCTGTTTTTT. Translated, it gives CASRLAVTGELFF.

The CDR3 bases are TGTGCCAGCAGCCCCTCACACGGGAAAAGCTATGGCTACACCTTC. It translates to CASSPSHGKSYGYTF. This sequence joins TRBV7-9 and TRBJ1-2, with no clear D. Germline V gene lookup returns CDR1 SEHNR and CDR2 FQNEAQ (reference sequence). V was shortened by 5 bases and J by 4 bases, with 17 bases between the two germline ends. The CDR3 length is 15 residues.

This clone has a single count. J is TRBJ1-1 and V is TRBV10-3; no firm D call. CDR1 is ENHRY, CDR2 SYGVKD, per germline. This CDR3 comprises 13 residues. Trimming removed 1 base at V and 1 base at J, with 4 bases between. The CDR3 reads CAISEFENTEAFF. The CDR3 nucleotides are TGTGCCATCAGTGAGTTTGAGAACACTGAAGCTTTCTTT.

V is TRBV11-2 and J is TRBJ2-3, with 9 nucleotides matching TRBD2. The V gene end was trimmed by 1 base and the J gene end by 4 bases; junction bases not matched to a gene: 12. The germline CDR1 and CDR2 sequences are SGHAT and FQNNGV. The CDR3 extends over 18 amino acids. The CDR3 DNA is TGTGCCAGCAGCTTAGTCCCCACAGGGGCGGGGGGGTCAGATACGCAGTATTTT. It is translated as CASSLVPTGAGGSDTQYF.